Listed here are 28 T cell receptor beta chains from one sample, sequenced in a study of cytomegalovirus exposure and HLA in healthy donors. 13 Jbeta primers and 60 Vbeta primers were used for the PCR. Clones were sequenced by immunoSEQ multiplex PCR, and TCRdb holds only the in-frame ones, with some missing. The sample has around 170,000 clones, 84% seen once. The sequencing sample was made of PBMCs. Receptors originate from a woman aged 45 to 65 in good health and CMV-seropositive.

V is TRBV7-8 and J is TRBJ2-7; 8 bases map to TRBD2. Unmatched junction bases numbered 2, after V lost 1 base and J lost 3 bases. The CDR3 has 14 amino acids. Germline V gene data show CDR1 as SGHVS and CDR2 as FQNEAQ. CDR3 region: CASSLEGTSYEQYF. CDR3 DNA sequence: TGTGCCAGCAGCTTAGAGGGGACTAGCTACGAGCAGTACTTC. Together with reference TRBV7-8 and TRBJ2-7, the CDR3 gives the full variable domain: GAGVSQSPRYKVAKRGQDVALRCDPISGHVSLFWYQQALGQGPEFLTYFQNEAQLDKSGLPSDRFFAERPEGSVSTLKIQRTQQEDSAVYLCASSLEGTSYEQYFGPGTRLTVT.

CDR3 in amino acids: CASSEGQSTPYF. The CDR3 region has the DNA TGTGCCAGCAGTGAAGGGCAGTCCACGCCGTACTTC. The chain couples TRBV2 to TRBJ2-5; no clear D. V was clipped by 1 base and J by 13 bases, with 13 bases between them. Germline V gene lookup returns CDR1 SNHLY and CDR2 FYNNEI. The CDR3 extends over 12 amino acids.

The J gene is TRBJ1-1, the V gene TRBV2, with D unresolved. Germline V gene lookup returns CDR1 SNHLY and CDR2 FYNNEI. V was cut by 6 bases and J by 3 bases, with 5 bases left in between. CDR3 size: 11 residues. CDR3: CASRTDTEAFF. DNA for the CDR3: TGTGCCAGCAGGACTGACACTGAAGCTTTCTTT.

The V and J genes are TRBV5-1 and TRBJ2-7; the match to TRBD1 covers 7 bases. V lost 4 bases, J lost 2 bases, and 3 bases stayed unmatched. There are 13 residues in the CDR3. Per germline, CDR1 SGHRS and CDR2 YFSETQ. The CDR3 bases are TGCGCCAGCAGCGAGGGGGCGGCCTACGAGCAGTACTTC. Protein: CASSEGAAYEQYF.

CDR3 sequence: CASSRRMTSAQETQYF. For the CDR3, the DNA is TGTGCCAGCAGCCGAAGGATGACTAGCGCTCAAGAGACCCAGTACTTC. The chain links TRBV5-4 to TRBJ2-5; 8 nucleotides line up with TRBD2. The CDR3 consists of 16 residues. J gave up 2 bases and V 4 bases, and 10 bases lay outside the gene matches. Germline CDR1 reads SGHNT; CDR2 reads YYREEE (reference sequence).

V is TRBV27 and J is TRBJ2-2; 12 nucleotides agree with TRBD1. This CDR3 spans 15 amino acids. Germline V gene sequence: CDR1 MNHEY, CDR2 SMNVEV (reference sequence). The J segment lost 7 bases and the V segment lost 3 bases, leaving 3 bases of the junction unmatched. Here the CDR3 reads CASSLGQGAVGELFF. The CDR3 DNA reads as TGTGCCAGCAGTTTGGGACAGGGGGCCGTCGGGGAGCTGTTTTTT.

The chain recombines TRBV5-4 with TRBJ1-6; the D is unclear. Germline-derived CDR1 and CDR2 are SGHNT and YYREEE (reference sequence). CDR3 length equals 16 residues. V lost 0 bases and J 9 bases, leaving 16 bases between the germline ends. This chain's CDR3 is CASSLDLGRAGSPLHF. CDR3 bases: TGTGCCAGCAGCTTGGATTTGGGTAGGGCGGGTTCACCCCTCCACTTT.

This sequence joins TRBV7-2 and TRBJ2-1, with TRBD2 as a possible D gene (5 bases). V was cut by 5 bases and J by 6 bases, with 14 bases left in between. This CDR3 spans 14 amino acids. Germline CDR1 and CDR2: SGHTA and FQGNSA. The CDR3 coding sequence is TGTGCCAGCAGCATTCAACTAGGTCCCAATGAGCAGTTCTTC. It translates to CASSIQLGPNEQFF.

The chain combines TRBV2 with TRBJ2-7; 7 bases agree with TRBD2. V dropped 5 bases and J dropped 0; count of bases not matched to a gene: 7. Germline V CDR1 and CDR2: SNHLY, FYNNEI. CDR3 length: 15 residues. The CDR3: CASSLSGGGSYEQYF. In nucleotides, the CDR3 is TGTGCCAGCAGTTTATCGGGCGGGGGCTCCTACGAGCAGTACTTC.

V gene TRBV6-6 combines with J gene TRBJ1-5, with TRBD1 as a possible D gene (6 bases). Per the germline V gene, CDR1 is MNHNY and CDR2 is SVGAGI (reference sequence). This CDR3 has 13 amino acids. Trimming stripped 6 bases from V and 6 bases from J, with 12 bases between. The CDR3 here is CASRQQGFQPQHF. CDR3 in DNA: TGTGCCAGCAGACAACAGGGTTTTCAGCCCCAGCATTTT.

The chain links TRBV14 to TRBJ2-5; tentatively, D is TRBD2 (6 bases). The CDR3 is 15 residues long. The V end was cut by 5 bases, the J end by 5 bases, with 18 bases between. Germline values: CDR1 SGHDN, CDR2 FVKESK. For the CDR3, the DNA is TGTGCCAGCAGCAGAGGGTCTGGGAGGAGGGAGACCCAGTACTTC. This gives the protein CASSRGSGRRETQYF. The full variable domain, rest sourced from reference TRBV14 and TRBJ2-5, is EAGVTQFPSHSVIEKGQTVTLRCDPISGHDNLYWYRRVMGKEIKFLLHFVKESKQDESGMPNNRFLAERTGGTYSTLKVQPAELEDSGVYFCASSRGSGRRETQYFGPGTRLLVL.

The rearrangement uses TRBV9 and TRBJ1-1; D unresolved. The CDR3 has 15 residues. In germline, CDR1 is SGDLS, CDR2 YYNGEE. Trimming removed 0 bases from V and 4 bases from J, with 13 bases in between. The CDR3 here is CASSVGRVAATEAFF. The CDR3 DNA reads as TGTGCCAGCAGCGTAGGGAGGGTCGCGGCCACTGAAGCTTTCTTT.

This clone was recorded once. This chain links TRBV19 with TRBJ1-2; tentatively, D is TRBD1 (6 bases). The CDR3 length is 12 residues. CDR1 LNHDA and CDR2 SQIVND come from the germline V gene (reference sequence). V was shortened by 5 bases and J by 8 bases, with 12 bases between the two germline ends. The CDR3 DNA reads TGTGCCAGTAGTGCAGGGGCTGGCGGCTACACCTTC. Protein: CASSAGAGGYTF.

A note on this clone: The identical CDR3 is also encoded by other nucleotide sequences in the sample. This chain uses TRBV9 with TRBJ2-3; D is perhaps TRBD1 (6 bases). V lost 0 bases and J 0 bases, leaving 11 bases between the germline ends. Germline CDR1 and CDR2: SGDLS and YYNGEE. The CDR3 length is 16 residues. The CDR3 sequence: CASSVGGGSSTDTQYF. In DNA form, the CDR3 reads TGTGCCAGCAGCGTAGGTGGGGGCAGTAGCACAGATACGCAGTATTTT.

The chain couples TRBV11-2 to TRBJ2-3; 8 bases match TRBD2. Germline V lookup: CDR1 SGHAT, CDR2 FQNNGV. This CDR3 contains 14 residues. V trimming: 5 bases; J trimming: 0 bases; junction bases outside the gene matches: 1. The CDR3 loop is CASSRGGSTDTQYF. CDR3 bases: TGTGCCAGCAGCCGGGGGGGCAGCACAGATACGCAGTATTTT.

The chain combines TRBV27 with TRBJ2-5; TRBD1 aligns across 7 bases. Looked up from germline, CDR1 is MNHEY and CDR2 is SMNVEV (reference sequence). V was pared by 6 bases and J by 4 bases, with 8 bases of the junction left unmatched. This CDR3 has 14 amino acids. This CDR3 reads CASRPQGISETQYF. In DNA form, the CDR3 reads TGTGCCAGCAGACCACAGGGGATTTCAGAGACCCAGTACTTC.

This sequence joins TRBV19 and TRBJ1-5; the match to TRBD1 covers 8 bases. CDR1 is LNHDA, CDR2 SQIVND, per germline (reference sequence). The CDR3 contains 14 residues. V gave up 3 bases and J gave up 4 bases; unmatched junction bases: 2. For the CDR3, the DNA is TGTGCCAGTAGTATCAGGGGGCCAAATCAGCCCCAGCATTTT. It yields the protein CASSIRGPNQPQHF.

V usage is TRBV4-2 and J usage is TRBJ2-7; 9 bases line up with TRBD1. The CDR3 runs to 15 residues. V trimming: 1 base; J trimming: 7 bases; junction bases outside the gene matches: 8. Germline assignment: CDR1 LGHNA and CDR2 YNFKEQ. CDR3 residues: CASSQVGTGREEQYF. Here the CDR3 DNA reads TGTGCCAGCAGCCAAGTAGGGACAGGGCGAGAGGAGCAGTACTTC.

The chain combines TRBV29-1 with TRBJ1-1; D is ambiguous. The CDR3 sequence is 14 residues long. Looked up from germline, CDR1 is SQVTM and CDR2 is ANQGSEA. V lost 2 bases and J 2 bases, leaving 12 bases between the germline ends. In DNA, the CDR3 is TGCAGCGTTGAATCGAGTTCCGATAACACTGAAGCTTTCTTT. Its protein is CSVESSSDNTEAFF.

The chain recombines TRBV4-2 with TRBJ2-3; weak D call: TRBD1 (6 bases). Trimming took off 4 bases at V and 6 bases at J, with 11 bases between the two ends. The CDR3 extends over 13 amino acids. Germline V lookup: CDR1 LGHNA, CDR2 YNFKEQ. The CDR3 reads CASSRTDQDTQYF. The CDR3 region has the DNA TGTGCCAGCAGCCGGACAGATCAGGATACGCAGTATTTT.

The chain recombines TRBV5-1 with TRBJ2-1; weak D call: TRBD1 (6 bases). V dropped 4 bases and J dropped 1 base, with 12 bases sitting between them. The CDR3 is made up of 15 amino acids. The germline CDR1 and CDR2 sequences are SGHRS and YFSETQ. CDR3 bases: TGCGCCAGCAGCCCAGGGGAGACATCCTACAATGAGCAGTTCTTC. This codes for CASSPGETSYNEQFF.

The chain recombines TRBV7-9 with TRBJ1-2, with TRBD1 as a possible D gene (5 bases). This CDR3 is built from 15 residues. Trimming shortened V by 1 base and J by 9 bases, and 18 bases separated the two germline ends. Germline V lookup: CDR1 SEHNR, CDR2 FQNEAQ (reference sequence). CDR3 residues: CASSLEGKGMASYTF. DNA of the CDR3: TGTGCCAGCAGCTTAGAGGGGAAAGGTATGGCGAGCTACACCTTC.

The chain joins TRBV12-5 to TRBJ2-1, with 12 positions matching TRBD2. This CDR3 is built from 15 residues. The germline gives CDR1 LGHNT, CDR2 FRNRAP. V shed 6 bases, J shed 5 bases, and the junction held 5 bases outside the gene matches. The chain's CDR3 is CASGLAGGPHNEQFF. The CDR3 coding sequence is TGTGCTAGTGGCCTAGCGGGGGGGCCTCACAATGAGCAGTTCTTC.

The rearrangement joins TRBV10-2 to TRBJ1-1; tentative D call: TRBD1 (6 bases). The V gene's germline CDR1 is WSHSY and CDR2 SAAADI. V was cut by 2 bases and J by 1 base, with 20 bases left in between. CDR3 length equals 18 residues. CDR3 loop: CASSERAGSRGENTEAFF. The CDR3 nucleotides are TGCGCCAGCAGTGAGAGGGCAGGGTCCAGGGGTGAGAACACTGAAGCTTTCTTT.

As DNA, the CDR3 is TGTGCCAGCAGTTTTAGTCAGGGTAGCTCCTACGAGCAGTACTTC. It is translated as CASSFSQGSSYEQYF. This chain joins TRBV28 and TRBJ2-7; D is possibly TRBD1 (5 bases). V was shortened by 3 bases and J by 0 bases, with 12 bases between the two germline ends. The CDR3 length is 15 residues. The V gene's germline CDR1 is MDHEN and CDR2 SYDVKM.

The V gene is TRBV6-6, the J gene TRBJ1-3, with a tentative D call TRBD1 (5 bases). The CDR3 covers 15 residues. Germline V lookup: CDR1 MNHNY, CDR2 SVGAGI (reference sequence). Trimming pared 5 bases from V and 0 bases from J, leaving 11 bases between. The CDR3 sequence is CASSTDMSSGNTIYF. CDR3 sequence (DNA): TGTGCCAGCAGTACGGACATGAGCTCTGGAAACACCATATATTTT.

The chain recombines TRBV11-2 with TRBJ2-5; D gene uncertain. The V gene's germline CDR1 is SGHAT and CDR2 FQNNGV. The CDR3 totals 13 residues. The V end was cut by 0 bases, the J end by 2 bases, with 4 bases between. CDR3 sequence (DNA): TGTGCCAGCAGCTTAGAATATCAAGAGACCCAGTACTTC. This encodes CASSLEYQETQYF.

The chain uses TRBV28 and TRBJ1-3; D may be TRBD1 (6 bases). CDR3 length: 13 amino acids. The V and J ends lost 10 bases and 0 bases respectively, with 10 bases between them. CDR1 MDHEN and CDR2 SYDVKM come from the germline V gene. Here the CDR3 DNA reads TGTGCCACCACAGGGTCCTCTGGAAACACCATATATTTT. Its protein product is CATTGSSGNTIYF.